This T cell receptor (beta chain) was recorded in a study of Ad26.COV2.S vaccination and SARS-CoV-2 variants. Study details: It was the COV1001 Ad26.COV2.S trial arm that included the donor.

Findings and limits, study-wide: Spike-specific CD8+ and CD4+ T cell responses reportedly showed substantial breadth after vaccination. Researchers reported similar non-spike TCR breadth in vaccine and placebo recipients.

Treatment here: around 19 received Ad26.COV2.S at low or high dose, single or two shots; several received placebo; per-sample allocation not given. Sampling was performed 63 days after the first vaccine or placebo injection. The individual, an adult aged 18-55 years, was a donor in Boston. Germline CDR1 reads SGDLS; CDR2 reads YYNGEE. The ends lost 6 bases at V and 3 bases at J; junction bases unmatched: 10. The CDR3 is made up of 16 amino acids. Points on this clone: Its antigen remains unknown.

Here immunoSEQ multiplex PCR was the method, and the copy in TCRdb shows in-frame clones only, minus some. This sample has over 400,000 clones; about 90% occur once, and the top ten carry 1.5% to 2%. Specimen: peripheral blood, collected in a trial of Ad26.COV2.S vaccine versus placebo. This receptor was obtained from a person aged 18-60 years who received the Ad26.COV2.S COVID-19 vaccine or a placebo. The chain has TRBV9 and TRBJ2-1, with 9 bases identical to TRBD2. The CDR3 region is CASTQVPSGIYNEQFF. DNA of the CDR3: TGTGCCAGCACCCAGGTGCCTAGCGGGATCTACAATGAGCAGTTCTTC.